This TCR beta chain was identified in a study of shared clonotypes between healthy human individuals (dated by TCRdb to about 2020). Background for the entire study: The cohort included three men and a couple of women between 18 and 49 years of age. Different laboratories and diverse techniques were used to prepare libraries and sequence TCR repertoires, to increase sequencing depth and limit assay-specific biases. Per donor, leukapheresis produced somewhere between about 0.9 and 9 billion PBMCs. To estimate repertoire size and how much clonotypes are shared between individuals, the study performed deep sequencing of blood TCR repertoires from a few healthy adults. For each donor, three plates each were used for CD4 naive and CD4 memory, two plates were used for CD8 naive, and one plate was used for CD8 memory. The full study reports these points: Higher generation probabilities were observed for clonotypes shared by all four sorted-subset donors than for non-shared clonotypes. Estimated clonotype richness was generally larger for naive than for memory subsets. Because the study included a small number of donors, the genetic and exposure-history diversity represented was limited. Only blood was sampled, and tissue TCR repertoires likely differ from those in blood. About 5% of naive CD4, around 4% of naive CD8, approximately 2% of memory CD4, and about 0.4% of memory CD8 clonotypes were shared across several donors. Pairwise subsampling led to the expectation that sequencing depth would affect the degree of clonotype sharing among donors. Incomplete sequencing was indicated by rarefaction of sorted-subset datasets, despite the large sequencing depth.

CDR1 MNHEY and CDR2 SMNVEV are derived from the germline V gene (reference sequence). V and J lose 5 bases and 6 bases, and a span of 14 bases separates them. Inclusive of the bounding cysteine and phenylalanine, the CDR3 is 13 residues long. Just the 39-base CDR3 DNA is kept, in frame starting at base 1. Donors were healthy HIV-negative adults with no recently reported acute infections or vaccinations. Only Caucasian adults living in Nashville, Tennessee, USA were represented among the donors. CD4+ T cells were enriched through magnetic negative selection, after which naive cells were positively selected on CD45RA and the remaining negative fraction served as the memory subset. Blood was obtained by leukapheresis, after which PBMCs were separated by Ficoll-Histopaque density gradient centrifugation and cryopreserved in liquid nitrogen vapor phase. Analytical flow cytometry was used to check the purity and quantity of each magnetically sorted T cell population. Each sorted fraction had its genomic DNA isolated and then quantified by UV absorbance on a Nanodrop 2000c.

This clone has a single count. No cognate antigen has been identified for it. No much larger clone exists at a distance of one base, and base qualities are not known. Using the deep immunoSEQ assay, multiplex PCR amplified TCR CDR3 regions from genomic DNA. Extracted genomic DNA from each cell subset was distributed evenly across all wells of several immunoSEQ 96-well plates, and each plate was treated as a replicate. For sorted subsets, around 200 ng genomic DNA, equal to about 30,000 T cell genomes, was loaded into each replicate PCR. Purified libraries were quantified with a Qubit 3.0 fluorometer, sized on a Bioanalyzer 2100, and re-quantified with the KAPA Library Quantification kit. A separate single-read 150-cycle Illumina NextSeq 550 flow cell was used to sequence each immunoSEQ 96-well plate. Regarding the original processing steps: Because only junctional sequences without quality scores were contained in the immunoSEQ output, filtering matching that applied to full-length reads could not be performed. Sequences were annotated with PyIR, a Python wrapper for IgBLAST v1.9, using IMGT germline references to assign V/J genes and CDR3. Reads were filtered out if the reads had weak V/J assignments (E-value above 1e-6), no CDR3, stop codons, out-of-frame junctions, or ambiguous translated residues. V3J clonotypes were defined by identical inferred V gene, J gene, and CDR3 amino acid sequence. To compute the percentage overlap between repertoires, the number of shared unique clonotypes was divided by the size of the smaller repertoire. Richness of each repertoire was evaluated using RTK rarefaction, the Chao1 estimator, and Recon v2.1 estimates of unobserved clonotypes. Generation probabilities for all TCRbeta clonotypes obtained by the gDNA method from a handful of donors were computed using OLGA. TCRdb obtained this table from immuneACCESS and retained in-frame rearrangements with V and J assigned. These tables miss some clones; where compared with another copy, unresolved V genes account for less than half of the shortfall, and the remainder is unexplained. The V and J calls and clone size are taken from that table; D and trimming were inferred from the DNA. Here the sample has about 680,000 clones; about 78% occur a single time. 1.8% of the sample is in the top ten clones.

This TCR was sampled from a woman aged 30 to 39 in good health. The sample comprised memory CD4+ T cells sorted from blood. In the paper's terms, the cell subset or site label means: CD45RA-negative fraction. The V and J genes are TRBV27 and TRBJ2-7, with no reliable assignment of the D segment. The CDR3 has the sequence CASSTVELGEQYF. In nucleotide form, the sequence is TGTGCCAGCAGTACGGTCGAGTTGGGCGAGCAGTACTTC.